This entry lists 19 T cell receptor beta chains sequenced from one sample in a study of Ad26.COV2.S vaccination and SARS-CoV-2 variants. The treatment here: 19 received Ad26.COV2.S at low or high dose, single or two shots; roughly five received placebo; per-sample allocation not given. Collection of the samples took place on day 63 after the first injection of vaccine or placebo. This table comes from immunoSEQ multiplex PCR, and its TCRdb copy is limited to in-frame clones, with some not included. The data contain about 350,000 clones, about 85% of them singletons. The specimen comprised peripheral blood, sampled in a trial of Ad26.COV2.S vaccine versus placebo. Receptors were obtained from a person aged 18-60 years who received the Ad26.COV2.S COVID-19 vaccine or a placebo.

The rearrangement joins TRBV6-5 to TRBJ2-1; 8 bases are shared with TRBD2. Germline trimming cut 5 bases from V and 4 bases from J; bases unmatched to any gene: 7. Germline CDR1 and CDR2: MNHEY and SVGAGI. The CDR3 runs to 15 residues. CDR3 sequence reads: CASSRGLEGYNEQFF. The CDR3 DNA reads TGTGCCAGCAGTAGGGGACTAGAAGGGTACAATGAGCAGTTCTTC.

This chain links TRBV4-2 with TRBJ1-2, with 8 bases aligning to TRBD1. The junction had 4 bases not matched to a gene; V was cut back by 0 bases and J by 4 bases. CDR1 is LGHNA, CDR2 YNFKEQ, per germline. The CDR3 is 15 amino acids. DNA for the CDR3: TGTGCCAGCAGCCAAGATGGACAGGGAAGCTATGGCTACACCTTC. Translating it yields CASSQDGQGSYGYTF.

V gene TRBV7-6 combines with J gene TRBJ2-2, with 8 bases identical to TRBD1. The CDR3 is 16 amino acids. Germline CDR1 is SGHVS and CDR2 is FNYEAQ. The J segment lost 3 bases and the V segment lost 5 bases, leaving 8 bases of the junction unmatched. The CDR3 spells CASSPRTGWDTGELFF. The CDR3 nucleotides are TGTGCCAGCAGCCCCCGGACAGGGTGGGACACCGGGGAGCTGTTTTTT.

The rearrangement links TRBV19 to TRBJ1-5; D is ambiguous. V was shortened by 6 bases and J by 1 base, with 13 bases between the two germline ends. The CDR3 spans 15 residues. From germline, CDR1 is LNHDA and CDR2 SQIVND (reference sequence). The CDR3 region is CASRRDAGSNQPQHF. The CDR3 DNA follows: TGTGCCAGTAGAAGGGATGCAGGAAGCAATCAGCCCCAGCATTTT.

This chain links TRBV27 with TRBJ1-1; D is uncertain. The CDR3 is made up of 15 amino acids. V lost 5 bases and J 3 bases, leaving 16 bases between the germline ends. Looked up from germline, CDR1 is MNHEY and CDR2 is SMNVEV (reference sequence). The DNA of the CDR3 is TGTGCCAGCAGTGATGGCCTAGGAGGAGACACTGAAGCTTTCTTT. This encodes CASSDGLGGDTEAFF.

The chain employs TRBV28 and TRBJ2-1, with a weak D call TRBD1 (6 bases). The CDR3 totals 14 residues. CDR1 and CDR2 from the germline V gene are MDHEN and SYDVKM. Trimming removed 2 bases at V and 5 bases at J, with 10 bases between. The CDR3 nucleotides are TGTGCCAGCAGTTTACTCCGACAGGACAATGAGCAGTTCTTC. This encodes CASSLLRQDNEQFF.

V gene TRBV2 combines with J gene TRBJ2-5; D not resolved. V gave up 2 bases and J gave up 2 bases, with 6 bases separating them. Per germline, CDR1 SNHLY and CDR2 FYNNEI. The length of the CDR3 is 13 residues. The CDR3 loop is CASSEQTQETQYF. The CDR3 DNA is TGTGCCAGCAGTGAACAGACTCAAGAGACCCAGTACTTC.

The chain carries TRBV14 and TRBJ2-5, with D perhaps given as TRBD1 or TRBD2 (5 bases each). The germline V and J ends were trimmed by 2 bases and 5 bases, with 6 bases remaining between them. CDR1 is SGHDN, CDR2 FVKESK, per germline. The CDR3 contains 12 residues. CDR3 coding DNA: TGTGCCAGCAGCCAACGGGGCGAGACCCAGTACTTC. This encodes CASSQRGETQYF. The full variable domain, in which reference TRBV14 and TRBJ2-5 provide the parts outside the CDR3, is EAGVTQFPSHSVIEKGQTVTLRCDPISGHDNLYWYRRVMGKEIKFLLHFVKESKQDESGMPNNRFLAERTGGTYSTLKVQPAELEDSGVYFCASSQRGETQYFGPGTRLLVL.

The rearrangement joins TRBV3-1 (or the pseudogene TRBV3-2) to TRBJ2-4; D may be TRBD1 or TRBD2 (6 bases each). The V gene lost 1 base and the J gene lost 1 base, with 14 bases spanning the gap. Looked up from germline, CDR1 is LGHDT and CDR2 is YNNKEL (reference sequence). The CDR3 covers 17 residues. The CDR3, as DNA: TGTGCCAGCAGCCAAGTGGGGGCTAGCGATGCCAAAAACATTCAGTACTTC. Amino acids: CASSQVGASDAKNIQYF.

This clone was recorded once. This chain links TRBV5-1 with TRBJ1-5; D is perhaps TRBD1 (6 bases). The CDR3 totals 15 residues. V gave up 3 bases and J gave up 1 base, with 11 bases separating them. Germline assignment: CDR1 SGHRS and CDR2 YFSETQ. The CDR3: CASSWEGGSNQPQHF. The DNA for the CDR3 is TGCGCCAGCAGCTGGGAGGGGGGAAGCAATCAGCCCCAGCATTTT. The variable domain in full, completed from reference TRBV5-1 and TRBJ1-5, reads KAGVTQTPRYLIKTRGQQVTLSCSPISGHRSVSWYQQTPGQGLQFLFEYFSETQRNKGNFPGRFSGRQFSNSRSEMNVSTLELGDSALYLCASSWEGGSNQPQHFGDGTRLSIL.

This chain links TRBV19 with TRBJ2-1; 15 bases agree with TRBD2. J gave up 8 bases and V 5 bases, and 7 bases lay outside the gene matches. CDR3 length equals 16 residues. Germline lookup yields CDR1 LNHDA and CDR2 SQIVND (reference sequence). DNA for the CDR3: TGTGCCAGTAGTCTCGGACTAGCGGGAGGGCCGGATGAGCAGTTCTTC. Its translation is CASSLGLAGGPDEQFF.

This chain links TRBV2 with TRBJ2-6; no clear D. CDR3 length: 14 amino acids. CDR1 is SNHLY and CDR2 is FYNNEI in the germline V gene. The V end lost 4 bases, the J end lost 4 bases, and 8 bases lay between the germline ends. This chain's CDR3 is CASSVLEGANVLTF. CDR3 DNA: TGTGCCAGCAGTGTTTTAGAGGGGGCCAACGTCCTGACTTTC.

V is TRBV27 and J is TRBJ2-3; TRBD1 matches at 8 bases. V lost 5 bases and J lost 1; bases outside the gene matches: 11. Germline values: CDR1 MNHEY, CDR2 SMNVEV (reference sequence). The CDR3 contains 17 residues. The CDR3 coding sequence is TGTGCCAGCAGTGCCCCCTTAACGGGACAGGGCACAGATACGCAGTATTTT. As protein: CASSAPLTGQGTDTQYF.

The rearrangement links TRBV30 to TRBJ1-6; TRBD1 aligns across 7 bases. The J segment lost 7 bases and the V segment lost 2 bases, leaving 5 bases of the junction unmatched. Germline V gene lookup returns CDR1 GTSNPN and CDR2 SVGIG (reference sequence). The CDR3 contains 14 residues. CDR3 nucleotide sequence: TGTGCCTGGAGTTCCGGGACAGACAATTCACCCCTCCACTTT. Translation gives CAWSSGTDNSPLHF.

The gene calls are TRBV10-3 and TRBJ1-4; TRBD1 aligns across 11 bases. CDR3 length: 13 residues. Germline CDR1 reads ENHRY; CDR2 reads SYGVKD. Trimming removed 11 bases from V and 3 bases from J; junction bases left unmatched: 2. The CDR3 region is CAVGQGANEKLFF. Here the CDR3 DNA reads TGTGCCGTGGGACAGGGGGCTAATGAAAAACTGTTTTTT.

CDR3 nucleotide sequence: TGTGCCAGCAGCACGGACAGGCGGAGGTTCTATGGCTACACCTTC. Protein: CASSTDRRRFYGYTF. The genes are TRBV7-9 and TRBJ1-2; 7 bases line up with TRBD1. The CDR3 sequence is 15 residues long. Germline loops: CDR1 SEHNR, CDR2 FQNEAQ (reference sequence). V shed 5 bases, J shed 4 bases, and the junction held 10 bases outside the gene matches.

The chain couples TRBV30 to TRBJ1-6; D remains unclear. In germline, CDR1 is GTSNPN, CDR2 SVGIG (reference sequence). The CDR3 has 13 residues. Trimming removed 0 bases at V and 10 bases at J, with 10 bases between. The CDR3 protein is CAWSVASESPLHF. The CDR3 DNA reads as TGTGCCTGGAGTGTAGCCAGCGAATCACCCCTCCACTTT.

The V gene is TRBV27, the J gene TRBJ1-1; D gene unclear. The V and J ends lost 3 bases and 0 bases respectively, with 11 bases between them. The CDR3 length is 15 residues. The germline CDR1 and CDR2 sequences are MNHEY and SMNVEV (reference sequence). CDR3 protein: CASSLVRGMNTEAFF. The CDR3 DNA reads as TGTGCCAGCAGTTTGGTTCGGGGAATGAACACTGAAGCTTTCTTT.

This clone has a handful of counts. The gene calls are TRBV18 and TRBJ2-7; a possible D gene is TRBD2 (6 bases). V was shortened by 8 bases and J by 3 bases, with 14 bases between the two germline ends. The germline CDR1 and CDR2 sequences are KGHSH and LQKENI. The CDR3 has 13 residues. The CDR3 protein is CASRGEVSYEQYF. Here the CDR3 DNA reads TGTGCCAGCAGAGGGGAGGTTAGCTACGAGCAGTACTTC.